This entry concerns a single TCR beta chain. This sample is drawn from a study of blood T cell repertoires in COVID-19. About the research overall: The samples span acute and convalescent COVID-19 from the United States, Italy and Spain.

Per the original data handling: The authors estimated nucleated cell counts from reference gene primer amplification. The protocol was immunoSEQ multiplex PCR, while the TCRdb copy is restricted to in-frame clones and leaves out a portion. That table furnishes V, J and clone size, whereas the DNA furnished D and trimming. Of over 100,000 clones listed, about 78% are singletons. Sequences were obtained from peripheral blood. The TCR sequence derives from a human donor in a cohort sampled during active or convalescent COVID-19.

The CDR3 DNA reads TGTGCCAGCAGTACCTGGACTAGGGGAACTTACGAGCAGTACTTC. It translates to CASSTWTRGTYEQYF. This sequence joins TRBV27 and TRBJ2-7, with 7 bases matching TRBD2. Germline-derived CDR1 and CDR2 are MNHEY and SMNVEV (reference sequence). J was trimmed by 4 bases and V by 5 bases; bases with no gene match: 11. This CDR3 has 15 amino acids.